Sequencing of this T cell receptor (beta chain) was carried out in a study of T cells in tuberculosis. Measured with immunoSEQ multiplex PCR; TCRdb has only the in-frame clones, and not every one. Here the sample spans roughly 34,000 clones, around 95% being singletons. In germline, CDR1 is SQVTM, CDR2 ANQGSEA. V dropped 2 bases and J dropped 3; count of bases not matched to a gene: 2. The CDR3 runs to 14 residues. The V call is TRBV29-1, the J call TRBJ2-3, with 10 bases fitting TRBD1. The sequenced sample was PBMCs. This sequence originates from a donor between 10 and 35 years old with latent tuberculosis or without tuberculosis infection. The DNA for the CDR3 is TGCAGCGTTGAAAAGGGACAGGGGACAGATACGCAGTATTTT. This codes for CSVEKGQGTDTQYF.